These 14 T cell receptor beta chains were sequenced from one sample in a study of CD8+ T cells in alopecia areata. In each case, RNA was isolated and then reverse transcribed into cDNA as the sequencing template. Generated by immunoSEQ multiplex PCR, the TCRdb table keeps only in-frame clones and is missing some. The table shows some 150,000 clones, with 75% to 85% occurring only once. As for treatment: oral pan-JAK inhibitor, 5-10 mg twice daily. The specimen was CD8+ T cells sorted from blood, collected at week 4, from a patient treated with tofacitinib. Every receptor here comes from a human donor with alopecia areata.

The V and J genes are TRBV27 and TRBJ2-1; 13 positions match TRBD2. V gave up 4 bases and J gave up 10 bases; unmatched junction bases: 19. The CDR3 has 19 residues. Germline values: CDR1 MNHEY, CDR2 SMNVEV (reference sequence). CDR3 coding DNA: TGTGCCAGCAGTTACTGGGGACGTCTAGGACTAGCGGGGGACGAGGAGCAGTTCTTC. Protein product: CASSYWGRLGLAGDEEQFF.

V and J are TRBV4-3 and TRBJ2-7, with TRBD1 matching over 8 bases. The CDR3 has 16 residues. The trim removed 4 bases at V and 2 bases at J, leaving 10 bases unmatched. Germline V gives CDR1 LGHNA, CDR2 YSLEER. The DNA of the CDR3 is TGCGCCAGCAGCCCCTCCGCGACAGGGGAGACCTACGAGCAGTACTTC. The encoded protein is CASSPSATGETYEQYF.

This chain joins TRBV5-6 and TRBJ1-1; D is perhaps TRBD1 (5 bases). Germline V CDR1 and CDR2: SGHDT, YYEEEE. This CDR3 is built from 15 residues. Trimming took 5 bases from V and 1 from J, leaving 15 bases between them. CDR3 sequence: CASRSPGTENTEAFF. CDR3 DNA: TGTGCCAGCAGGTCCCCCGGGACTGAGAACACTGAAGCTTTCTTT.

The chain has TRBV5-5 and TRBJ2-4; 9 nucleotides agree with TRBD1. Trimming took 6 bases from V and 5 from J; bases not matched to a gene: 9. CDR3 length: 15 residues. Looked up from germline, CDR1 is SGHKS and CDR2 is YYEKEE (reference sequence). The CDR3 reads CASTPLGQGQNIQYF. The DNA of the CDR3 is TGTGCCAGCACCCCCCTGGGACAGGGACAAAACATTCAGTACTTC.

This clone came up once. The DNA of the CDR3 is TGTGCCAGCAGCCGCGGACATTCATCCGTGAACACTGAAGCTTTCTTT. It codes for CASSRGHSSVNTEAFF. The chain joins TRBV27 to TRBJ1-1; TRBD1 might be the D (5 bases). Per germline, CDR1 MNHEY and CDR2 SMNVEV (reference sequence). The CDR3 totals 16 residues. V lost 6 bases to trimming and J lost 0 bases, with 17 bases between them.

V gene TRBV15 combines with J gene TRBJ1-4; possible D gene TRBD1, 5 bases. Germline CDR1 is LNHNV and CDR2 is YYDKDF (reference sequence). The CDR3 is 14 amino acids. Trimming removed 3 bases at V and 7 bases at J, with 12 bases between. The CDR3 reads CATSRRQLSEKLFF. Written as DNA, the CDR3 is TGTGCCACCAGCAGGAGACAGCTCTCTGAAAAACTGTTTTTT. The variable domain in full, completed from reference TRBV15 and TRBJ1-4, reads DAMVIQNPRYQVTQFGKPVTLSCSQTLNHNVMYWYQQKSSQAPKLLFHYYDKDFNNEADTPDNFQSRRPNTSFCFLDIRSPGLGDTAMYLCATSRRQLSEKLFFGSGTQLSVL.

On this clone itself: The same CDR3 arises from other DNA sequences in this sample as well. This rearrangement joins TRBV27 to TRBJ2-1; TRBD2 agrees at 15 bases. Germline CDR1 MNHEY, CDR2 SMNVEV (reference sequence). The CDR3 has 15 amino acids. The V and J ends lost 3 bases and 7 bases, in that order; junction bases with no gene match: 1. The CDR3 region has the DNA TGTGCCAGCAGTTTGGGGACTAGCGGGGGGAATGAGCAGTTCTTC. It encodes CASSLGTSGGNEQFF.

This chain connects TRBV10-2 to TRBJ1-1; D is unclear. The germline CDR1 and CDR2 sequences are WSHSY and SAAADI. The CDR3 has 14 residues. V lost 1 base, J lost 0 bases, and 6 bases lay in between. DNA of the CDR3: TGCGCCAGCAGTGAGTTAGGGATGAACACTGAAGCTTTCTTT. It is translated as CASSELGMNTEAFF.

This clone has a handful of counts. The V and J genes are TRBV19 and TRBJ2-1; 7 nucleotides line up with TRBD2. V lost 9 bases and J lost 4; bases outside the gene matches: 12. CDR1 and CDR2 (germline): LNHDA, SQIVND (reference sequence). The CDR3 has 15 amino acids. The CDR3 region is CASSLTGGEYNEQFF. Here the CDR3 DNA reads TGTGCCAGCAGCTTAACTGGGGGGGAATACAATGAGCAGTTCTTC.

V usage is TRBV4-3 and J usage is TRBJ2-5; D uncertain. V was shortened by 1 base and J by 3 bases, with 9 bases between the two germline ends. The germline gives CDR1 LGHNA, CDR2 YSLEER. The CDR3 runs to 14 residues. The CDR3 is CASSQVQEEETQYF. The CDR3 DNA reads TGCGCCAGCAGCCAAGTCCAGGAAGAAGAGACCCAGTACTTC.

The CDR3 loop reads CAARPGTGGHEQYF. The CDR3 coding sequence is TGTGCCGCTCGACCGGGGACAGGGGGCCACGAGCAGTACTTC. The chain links TRBV6-5 to TRBJ2-7, with 12 bases matching TRBD1. Per germline, CDR1 MNHEY and CDR2 SVGAGI. The CDR3 has 14 residues. The J segment lost 5 bases and the V segment lost 11 bases, leaving 10 bases of the junction unmatched.

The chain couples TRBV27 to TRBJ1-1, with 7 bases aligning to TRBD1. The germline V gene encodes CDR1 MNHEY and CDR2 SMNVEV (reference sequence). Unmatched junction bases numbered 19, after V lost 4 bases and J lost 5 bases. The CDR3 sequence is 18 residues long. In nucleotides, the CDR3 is TGTGCCAGCAGTTCCGACAGGGCGCTGAATCCGAGACCTACTGAAGCTTTCTTT. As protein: CASSSDRALNPRPTEAFF.

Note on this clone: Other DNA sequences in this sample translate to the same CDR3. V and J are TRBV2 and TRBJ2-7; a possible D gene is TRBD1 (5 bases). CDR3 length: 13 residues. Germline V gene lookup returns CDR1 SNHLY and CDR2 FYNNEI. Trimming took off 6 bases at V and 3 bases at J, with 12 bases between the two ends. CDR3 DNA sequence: TGTGCCAGCAGAAGAACAGGTTACTACGAGCAGTACTTC. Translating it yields CASRRTGYYEQYF.

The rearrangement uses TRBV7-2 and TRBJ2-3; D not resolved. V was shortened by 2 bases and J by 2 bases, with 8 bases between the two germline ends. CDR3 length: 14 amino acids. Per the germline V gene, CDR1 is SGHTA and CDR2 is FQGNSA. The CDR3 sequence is CASSLNTDTDTQYF. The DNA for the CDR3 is TGTGCCAGCAGCTTAAATACGGACACAGATACGCAGTATTTT.